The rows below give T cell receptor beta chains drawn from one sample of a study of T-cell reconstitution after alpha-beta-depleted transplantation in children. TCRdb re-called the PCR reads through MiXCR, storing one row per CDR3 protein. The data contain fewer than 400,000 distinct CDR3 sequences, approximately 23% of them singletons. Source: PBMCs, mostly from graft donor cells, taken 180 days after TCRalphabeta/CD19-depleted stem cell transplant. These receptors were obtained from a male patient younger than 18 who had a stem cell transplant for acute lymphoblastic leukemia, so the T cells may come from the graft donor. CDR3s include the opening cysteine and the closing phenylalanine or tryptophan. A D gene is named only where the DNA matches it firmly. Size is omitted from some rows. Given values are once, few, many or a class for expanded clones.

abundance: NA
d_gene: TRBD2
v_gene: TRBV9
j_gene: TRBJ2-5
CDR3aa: CASSAGLAGETQYF
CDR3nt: TGTGCCAGCAGCGCCGGACTAGCGGGAGAGACCCAGTACTTC

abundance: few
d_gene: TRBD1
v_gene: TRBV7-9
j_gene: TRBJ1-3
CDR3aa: CASSFNPGTAGNTIYF
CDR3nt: TGTGCCAGCAGCTTCAACCCCGGGACAGCTGGAAACACCATATATTTT

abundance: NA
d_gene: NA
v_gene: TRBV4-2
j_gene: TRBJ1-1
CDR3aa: CASSQGRKNTEAFF
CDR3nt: TGTGCCAGCAGCCAAGGCAGAAAAAACACTGAAGCTTTCTTT

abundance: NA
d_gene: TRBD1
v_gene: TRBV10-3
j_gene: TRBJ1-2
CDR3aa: CAISGDRPHYGYTF
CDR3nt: TGTGCCATCAGTGGGGACAGGCCGCACTATGGCTACACCTTC

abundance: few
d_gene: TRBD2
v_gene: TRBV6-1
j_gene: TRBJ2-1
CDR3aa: CASSVRLAGGLYEQFF
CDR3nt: TGTGCCAGCAGTGTGAGACTAGCGGGAGGGCTCTATGAGCAGTTCTTC

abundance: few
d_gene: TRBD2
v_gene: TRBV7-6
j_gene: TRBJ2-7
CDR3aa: CASSALVGTKGLAEPFSYEQYF
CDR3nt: TGTGCCAGCAGCGCATTAGTTGGGACCAAGGGGCTAGCGGAACCCTTCTCCTACGAGCAGTACTTC

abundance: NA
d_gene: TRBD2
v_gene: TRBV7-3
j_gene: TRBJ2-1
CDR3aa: CASSFDGTREYNEQFF
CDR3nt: TGTGCCAGCAGCTTTGACGGGACTAGAGAGTACAATGAGCAGTTCTTC

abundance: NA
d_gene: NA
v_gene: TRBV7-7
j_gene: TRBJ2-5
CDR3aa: CASSPSGGETQYF
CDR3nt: TGTGCCAGCAGCCCCTCCGGGGGAGAGACCCAGTACTTC

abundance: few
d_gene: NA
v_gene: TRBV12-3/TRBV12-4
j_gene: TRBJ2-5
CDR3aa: CASSLAEAQETQYF
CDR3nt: TGTGCCAGCAGTTTAGCGGAGGCCCAAGAGACCCAGTACTTC

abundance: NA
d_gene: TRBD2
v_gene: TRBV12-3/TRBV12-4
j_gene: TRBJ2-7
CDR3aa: CASSPQLAGGPYEQYF
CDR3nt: TGTGCCAGCAGTCCACAACTAGCGGGAGGGCCCTACGAGCAGTACTTC

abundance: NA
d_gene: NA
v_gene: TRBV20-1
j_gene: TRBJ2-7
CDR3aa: CSAQDRGVYEQYF
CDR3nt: TGCAGTGCTCAAGACAGAGGGGTTTACGAGCAGTACTTC

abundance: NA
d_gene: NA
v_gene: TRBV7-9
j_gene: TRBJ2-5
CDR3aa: CASSFRQSTPRPQETQYF
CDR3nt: TGTGCCAGCAGCTTCCGGCAGTCCACCCCCAGACCCCAAGAGACCCAGTACTTC

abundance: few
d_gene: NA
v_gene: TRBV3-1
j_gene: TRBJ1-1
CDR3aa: CASSQDQMDSNTEAFF
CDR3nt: TGTGCCAGCAGCCAAGATCAGATGGACAGCAACACTGAAGCTTTCTTT

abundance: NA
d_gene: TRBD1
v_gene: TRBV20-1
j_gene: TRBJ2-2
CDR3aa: CSARRPGQGNTGELFF
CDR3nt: TGCAGTGCTAGACGACCGGGACAGGGGAACACCGGGGAGCTGTTTTTT

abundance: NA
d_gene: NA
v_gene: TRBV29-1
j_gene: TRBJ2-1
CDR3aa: CSVEEWGSNNEQFF
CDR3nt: TGCAGCGTTGAAGAATGGGGATCAAACAATGAGCAGTTCTTC

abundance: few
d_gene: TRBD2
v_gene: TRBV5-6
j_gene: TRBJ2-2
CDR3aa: CASSLAGGGAGELFF
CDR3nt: TGTGCCAGCAGCTTAGCGGGAGGAGGGGCCGGGGAGCTGTTTTTT

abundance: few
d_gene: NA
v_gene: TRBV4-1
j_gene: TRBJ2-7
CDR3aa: CASSQVGRFEQYF
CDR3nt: TGCGCCAGCAGCCAAGTAGGGAGGTTCGAGCAGTACTTC

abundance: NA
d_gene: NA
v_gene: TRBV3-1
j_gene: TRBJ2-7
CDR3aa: CASSQDQRLFSYEQYF
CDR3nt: TGTGCCAGCAGCCAAGATCAGCGACTCTTCTCCTACGAGCAGTACTTC

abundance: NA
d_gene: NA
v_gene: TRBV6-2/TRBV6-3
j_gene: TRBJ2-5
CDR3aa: CASSPITLRIQETQYF
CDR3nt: TGTGCCAGCAGTCCGATTACCTTACGAATACAAGAGACCCAGTACTTC

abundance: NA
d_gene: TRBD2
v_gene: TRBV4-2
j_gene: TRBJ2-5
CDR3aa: CASTSKWEVTSAMETQYF
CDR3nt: TGTGCCAGCACCTCCAAATGGGAGGTAACTAGCGCGATGGAGACCCAGTACTTC

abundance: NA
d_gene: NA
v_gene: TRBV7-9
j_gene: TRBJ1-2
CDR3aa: CASSPPVTSYGYTF
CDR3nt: TGTGCCAGCAGCCCGCCTGTGACCTCATATGGCTACACCTTC

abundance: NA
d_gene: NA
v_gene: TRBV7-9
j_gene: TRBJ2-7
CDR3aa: CASSLMRGPYEQYF
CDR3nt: TGTGCCAGCAGCTTAATGAGGGGCCCCTACGAGCAGTACTTC

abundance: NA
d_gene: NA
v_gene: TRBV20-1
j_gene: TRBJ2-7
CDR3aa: CSAGPRIGAYEQYF
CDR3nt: TGCAGTGCTGGGCCGCGGATCGGGGCCTACGAGCAGTACTTC

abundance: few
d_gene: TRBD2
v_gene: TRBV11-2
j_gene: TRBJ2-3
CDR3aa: CASSLGDSGGGTDTQYF
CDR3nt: TGTGCCAGCAGCTTAGGAGATAGCGGGGGGGGCACAGATACGCAGTATTTT

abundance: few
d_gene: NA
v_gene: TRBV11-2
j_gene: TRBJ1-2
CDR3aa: CASSLVGAGVNYGYTF
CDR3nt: TGTGCCAGCAGCTTAGTAGGGGCAGGGGTTAACTATGGCTACACCTTC

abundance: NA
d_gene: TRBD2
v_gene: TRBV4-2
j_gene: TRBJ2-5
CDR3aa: CASSRLGSGGSETQYF
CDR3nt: TGTGCCAGCAGCCGGTTAGGGTCGGGAGGTTCGGAGACCCAGTACTTC

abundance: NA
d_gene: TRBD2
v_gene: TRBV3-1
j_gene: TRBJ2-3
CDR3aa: CASSYSLVAGGPYTQYF
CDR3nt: TGTGCCAGCAGCTATTCCCTAGTAGCGGGAGGGCCGTATACGCAGTATTTT

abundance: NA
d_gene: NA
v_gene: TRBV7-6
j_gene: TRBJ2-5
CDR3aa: CASSPMDGQETQYF
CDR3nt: TGTGCCAGCAGCCCCATGGACGGCCAAGAGACCCAGTACTTC

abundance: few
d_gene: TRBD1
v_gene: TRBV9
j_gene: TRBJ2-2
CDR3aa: CASSVGTGGTGELFF
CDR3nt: TGTGCCAGCAGCGTAGGGACAGGGGGCACCGGGGAGCTGTTTTTT

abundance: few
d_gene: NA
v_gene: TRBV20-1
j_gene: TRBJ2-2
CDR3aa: CSAKGRTNTGELFF
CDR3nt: TGCAGTGCTAAAGGTCGGACTAACACCGGGGAGCTGTTTTTT

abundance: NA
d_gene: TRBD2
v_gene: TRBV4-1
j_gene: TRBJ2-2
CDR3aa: CASSNSGKAGGPAGELFF
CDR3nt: TGCGCCAGCAGCAACAGCGGGAAAGCGGGAGGGCCCGCCGGGGAGCTGTTTTTT

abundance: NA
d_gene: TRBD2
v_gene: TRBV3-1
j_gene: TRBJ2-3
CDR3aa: CASSSSGISTDTQYF
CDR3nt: TGTGCCAGCAGCTCGAGCGGGATAAGCACAGATACGCAGTATTTT

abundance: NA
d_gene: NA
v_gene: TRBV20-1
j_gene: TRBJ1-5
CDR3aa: CSARTRGYNQPQHF
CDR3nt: TGCAGTGCTAGAACTCGGGGGTACAATCAGCCCCAGCATTTT

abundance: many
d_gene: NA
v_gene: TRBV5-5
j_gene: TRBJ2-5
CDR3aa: CASSLGGSRSETQYF
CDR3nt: TGTGCCAGCAGCTTGGGTGGTAGCCGTTCAGAGACCCAGTACTTC

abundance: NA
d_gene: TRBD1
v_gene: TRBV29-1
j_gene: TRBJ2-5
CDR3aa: CSVEIRGTGIQETQYF
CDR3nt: TGCAGCGTTGAAATCCGGGGGACAGGGATCCAAGAGACCCAGTACTTC

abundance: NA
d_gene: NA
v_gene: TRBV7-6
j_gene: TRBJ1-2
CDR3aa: CASSLSANYGYTF
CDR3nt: TGTGCCAGCAGCCTCTCAGCTAACTATGGCTACACCTTC

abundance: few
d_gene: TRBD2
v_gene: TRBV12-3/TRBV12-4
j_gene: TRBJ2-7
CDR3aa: CASSPGGAGAEQYF
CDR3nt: TGTGCCAGCAGCCCCGGTGGAGCGGGAGCCGAGCAGTACTTC

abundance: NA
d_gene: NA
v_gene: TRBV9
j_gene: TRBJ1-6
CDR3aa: CASSPLGGGSYNSPLHF
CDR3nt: TGTGCCAGCAGCCCCCTAGGGGGGGGCTCCTATAATTCACCCCTCCACTTT

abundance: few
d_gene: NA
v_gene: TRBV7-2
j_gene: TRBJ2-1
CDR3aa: CASRPRRGLYNEQFF
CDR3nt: TGTGCCAGCAGGCCAAGGCGGGGACTTTACAATGAGCAGTTCTTC

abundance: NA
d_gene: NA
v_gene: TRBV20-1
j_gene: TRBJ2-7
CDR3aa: CSAKIGTLWEQYF
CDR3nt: TGCAGTGCAAAGATCGGGACCCTCTGGGAGCAGTACTTC

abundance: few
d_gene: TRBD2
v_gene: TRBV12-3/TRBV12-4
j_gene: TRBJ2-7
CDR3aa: CASSFPTSGGSYEQYF
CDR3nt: TGTGCCAGCAGTTTCCCGACTAGCGGAGGCTCCTACGAGCAGTACTTC

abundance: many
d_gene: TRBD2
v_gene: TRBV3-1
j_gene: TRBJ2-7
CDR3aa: CASSRTSGSYEQYF
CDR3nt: TGTGCCAGCAGCAGGACTAGCGGGAGCTACGAGCAGTACTTC

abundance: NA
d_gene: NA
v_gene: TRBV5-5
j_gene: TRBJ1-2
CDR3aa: CASNMGANYGYTF
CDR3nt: TGTGCCAGCAACATGGGGGCTAACTATGGCTACACCTTC

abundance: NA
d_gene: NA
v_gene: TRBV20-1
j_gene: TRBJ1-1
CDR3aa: CSARVEMPGRGTEAFF
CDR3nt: TGCAGTGCTAGAGTCGAGATGCCCGGGCGGGGCACTGAAGCTTTCTTT

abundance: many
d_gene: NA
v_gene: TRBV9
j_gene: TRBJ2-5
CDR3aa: CASSVEPTIETQYF
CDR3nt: TGTGCCAGCAGCGTAGAGCCGACGATAGAGACCCAGTACTTC

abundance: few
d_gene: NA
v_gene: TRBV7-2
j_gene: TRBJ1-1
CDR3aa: CASSSHPGTVNTEAFF
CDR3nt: TGTGCCAGCAGCTCCCACCCCGGGACGGTGAACACTGAAGCTTTCTTT

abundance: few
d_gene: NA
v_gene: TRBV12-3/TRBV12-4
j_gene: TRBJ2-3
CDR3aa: CASSALLALFNTDTQYF
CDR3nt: TGTGCCAGCAGTGCCCTGCTAGCGCTTTTCAACACAGATACGCAGTATTTT

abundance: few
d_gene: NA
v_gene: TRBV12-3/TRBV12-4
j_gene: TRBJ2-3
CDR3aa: CASKRLGLSSINTQYF
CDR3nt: TGTGCCAGCAAGCGGCTGGGCCTCTCATCGATTAATACGCAGTATTTT

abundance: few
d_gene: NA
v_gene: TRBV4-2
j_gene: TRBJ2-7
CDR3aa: CASSQDGGQTPETYEQYF
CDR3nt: TGTGCCAGCAGCCAAGACGGGGGCCAGACACCCGAGACCTACGAGCAGTACTTC

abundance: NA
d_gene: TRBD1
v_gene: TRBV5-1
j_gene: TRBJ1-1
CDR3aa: CASSSRTGGTEAFF
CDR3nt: TGCGCCAGCAGCTCCCGGACAGGGGGCACTGAAGCTTTCTTT

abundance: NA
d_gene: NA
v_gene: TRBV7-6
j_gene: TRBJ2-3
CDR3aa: CASSLELEGDTDTQYF
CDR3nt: TGTGCCAGCAGCTTAGAACTGGAAGGCGACACAGATACGCAGTATTTT

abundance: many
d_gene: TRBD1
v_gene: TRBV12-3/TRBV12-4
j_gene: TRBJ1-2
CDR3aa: CASSPLYQDRPYKGYTF
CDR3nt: TGTGCCAGCAGTCCGCTATACCAGGACAGGCCCTACAAGGGCTACACCTTC

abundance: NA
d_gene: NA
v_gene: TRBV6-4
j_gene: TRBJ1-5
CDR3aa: CASREGLYSNQPQHF
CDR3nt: TGTGCCAGCAGGGAGGGGCTCTATAGCAATCAGCCCCAGCATTTT

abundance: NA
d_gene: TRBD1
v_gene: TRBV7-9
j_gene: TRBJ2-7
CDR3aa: CASSSPGQGNEQYF
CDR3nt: TGTGCCAGCAGCTCACCAGGACAGGGGAACGAGCAGTACTTC

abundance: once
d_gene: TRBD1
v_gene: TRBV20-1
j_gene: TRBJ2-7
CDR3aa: CSAKAGTVYEQYF
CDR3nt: TGCAGTGCTAAGGCCGGGACAGTCTACGAGCAGTACTTC

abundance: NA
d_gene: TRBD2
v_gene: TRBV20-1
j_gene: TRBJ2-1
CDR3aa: CSARIREGSYNEQFF
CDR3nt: TGCAGTGCTAGAATTCGGGAGGGTTCCTACAATGAGCAGTTCTTC

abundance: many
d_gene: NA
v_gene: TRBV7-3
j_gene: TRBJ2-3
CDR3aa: CASSLRAPSTDTQYF
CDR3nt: TGTGCCAGCAGCTTACGAGCGCCTAGCACAGATACGCAGTATTTT

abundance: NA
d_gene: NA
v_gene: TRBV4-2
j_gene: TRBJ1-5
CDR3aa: CASSQTTLLLGNQPQHF
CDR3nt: TGTGCCAGCAGCCAAACGACCCTCCTCTTGGGCAATCAGCCCCAGCATTTT

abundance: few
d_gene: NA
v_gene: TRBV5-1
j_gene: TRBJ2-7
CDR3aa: CASSLVGGGLADYEQYF
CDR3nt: TGCGCCAGCAGCTTGGTTGGCGGGGGCTTGGCCGACTACGAGCAGTACTTC